Reported below is one TCR beta chain. As yet, its antigen is unknown. Built from TCR beta cDNA, the libraries had unique molecular identifiers in them. T cells numbering about 0.85 to 10 million yielded cDNA molecules that totaled roughly 500,000. MiXCR, applied by TCRdb to the PCR reads, yields one record per CDR3 protein. Here the sample spans around 710,000 distinct CDR3 sequences, 46% being singletons. The germline V gene has CDR1 LNHDA and CDR2 SQIVND (reference sequence). Trimming pared 5 bases from V and 3 bases from J, leaving 5 bases between. The CDR3 runs to 12 residues. The data were obtained in a study of post-analysis software for immune sequencing data. Study-wide results and caveats: Included in a set of a handful of TRBV segments more frequent in patients than controls were TRBV5-6, TRBV5-1 and TRBV20-1.

V usage is TRBV19 and J usage is TRBJ1-5; D gene uncertain. Input material: blood. The clonotype comes from a girl aged 10-17 years with multiple sclerosis. The CDR3 DNA sequence: TGTGCCAGTAGTCCCCACAATCAGCCCCAGCATTTT. Translated, it gives CASSPHNQPQHF.